This passage covers 7 T cell receptor beta chains from one sample sequenced in a study of identifying expanded T cells in peripheral blood. The method was immunoSEQ multiplex PCR; TCRdb's version includes in-frame clones alone and lacks a portion of them. Here the sample spans some 75,000 clones, 75% to 90% being singletons. The sequencing sample was made of blood. The source is a person aged 18 to 75 in good health.

In the case of this clone: This specimen includes other DNA sequences encoding the same CDR3. The genes are TRBV18 and TRBJ1-5, with a tentative D call TRBD1 (6 bases). The germline CDR1 and CDR2 sequences are KGHSH and LQKENI. The CDR3 runs to 16 residues. With 3 bases removed from V and 3 bases from J, the gap between germline ends came to 15 bases. Here the CDR3 DNA reads TGTGCCAGCTCACCGGGGCAGGGGATTGTCAATCAGCCCCAGCATTTT. The encoded protein is CASSPGQGIVNQPQHF.

The chain has TRBV2 and TRBJ2-5, with D uncertain. CDR3 length: 15 residues. Germline CDR1 SNHLY, CDR2 FYNNEI. Trimming pared 7 bases from V and 2 bases from J, leaving 17 bases between. CDR3 sequence (DNA): TGTGCCAGCACCGTAAACCCGGGCCAACAAGAGACCCAGTACTTC. Translated, it gives CASTVNPGQQETQYF.

The chain couples TRBV14 to TRBJ1-2, with D hard to call. In germline, CDR1 is SGHDN, CDR2 FVKESK. This CDR3 spans 15 amino acids. Trimming pared 3 bases from V and 3 bases from J, leaving 14 bases between. The CDR3 protein is CASSQDLGIYYGYTF. CDR3 in DNA: TGTGCCAGCAGCCAGGACTTAGGGATTTACTATGGCTACACCTTC. The variable domain in full, completed from reference TRBV14 and TRBJ1-2, reads EAGVTQFPSHSVIEKGQTVTLRCDPISGHDNLYWYRRVMGKEIKFLLHFVKESKQDESGMPNNRFLAERTGGTYSTLKVQPAELEDSGVYFCASSQDLGIYYGYTFGSGTRLTVV.

The chain joins TRBV10-3 to TRBJ2-1; 7 bases fit TRBD2. V gave up 6 bases and J gave up 5 bases; unmatched junction bases: 1. CDR3 size: 12 residues. The germline V gene encodes CDR1 ENHRY and CDR2 SYGVKD. CDR3 sequence (DNA): TGTGCCATCAGGGGGGGGGACAATGAGCAGTTCTTC. It specifies CAIRGGDNEQFF.

This chain links TRBV5-4 with TRBJ2-3; maybe TRBD2 (5 bases). V was cut by 0 bases and J by 0 bases, with 11 bases left in between. From germline, CDR1 is SGHNT and CDR2 YYREEE (reference sequence). CDR3 length: 16 residues. Here the CDR3 DNA reads TGTGCCAGCAGCTTGGAGGGAGATACTAGCACAGATACGCAGTATTTT. This translates into CASSLEGDTSTDTQYF.

J is TRBJ2-7 and V is TRBV27; no firm D call. Germline CDR1 reads MNHEY; CDR2 reads SMNVEV (reference sequence). The CDR3 has 13 amino acids. Deletions cut 0 bases from V and 6 bases from J, with 9 bases between. DNA for the CDR3: TGTGCCAGCAGTTTATCGCTATTGGGCGAGCAGTACTTC. Its translation is CASSLSLLGEQYF.

CDR3 nucleotide sequence: TGTGCCAGTTACGGGACTCCCGGCTACACCTTC. Residues: CASYGTPGYTF. The chain combines TRBV2 with TRBJ1-2; possible D gene TRBD1, 5 bases. Germline assignment: CDR1 SNHLY and CDR2 FYNNEI. The V and J ends lost 9 bases and 8 bases respectively, with 13 bases between them. The CDR3 length is 11 residues.